The 3 T cell receptor beta chains below all came from one sample that was sequenced in a study of graft-versus-host responses after intestinal transplantation (dated by TCRdb to about 2021). The protocol used for the library was the immunoSEQ multiplex PCR assay. Held by TCRdb, this immuneACCESS table contains in-frame sequences only and omits some clones. Under half of the omission traces to an unresolved V gene where checked; the cause of the rest is unknown. For this sample the table gives around 100,000 clones, of which 93% were detected only once. Roughly 1% of the sample is taken by the ten largest. What the time point label conveys for this sample: cells obtained before transplantation from donor or recipient. Their antigen targets remain unknown. The material was unstimulated CD8+ T cells sorted from spleen or lymph node cells, obtained before transplant. The source of these receptors is a human donor who was the organ donor for an intestinal transplant.

The chain carries TRBV15 and TRBJ2-7; D gene ambiguous. Deletions cut 5 bases from V and 3 bases from J, with 11 bases between. The CDR3 runs to 13 residues. From germline, CDR1 is LNHNV and CDR2 YYDKDF (reference sequence). CDR3 coding DNA: TGTGCCACCAGCCGAAGGCCAAACTACGAGCAGTACTTC. This sequence encodes CATSRRPNYEQYF.

The chain couples TRBV27 to TRBJ1-4, with unresolved D. The germline V gene has CDR1 MNHEY and CDR2 SMNVEV (reference sequence). The CDR3 contains 14 residues. The V end lost 3 bases, the J end lost 4 bases, and 9 bases lay between the germline ends. CDR3 sequence: CASSLVLFNEKLFF. The CDR3 DNA sequence: TGTGCCAGCAGTTTGGTCCTGTTTAATGAAAAACTGTTTTTT.

The chain couples TRBV11-2 to TRBJ1-2; D not certain. Germline CDR1 SGHAT, CDR2 FQNNGV. The CDR3 length is 16 residues. V shed 6 bases and J shed 5 bases, with 22 bases lying between them. The chain's CDR3 is CASRELTLPLLYGYTF. CDR3 nucleotide sequence: TGTGCCAGCAGGGAACTGACCCTCCCTCTTTTATATGGCTACACCTTC.